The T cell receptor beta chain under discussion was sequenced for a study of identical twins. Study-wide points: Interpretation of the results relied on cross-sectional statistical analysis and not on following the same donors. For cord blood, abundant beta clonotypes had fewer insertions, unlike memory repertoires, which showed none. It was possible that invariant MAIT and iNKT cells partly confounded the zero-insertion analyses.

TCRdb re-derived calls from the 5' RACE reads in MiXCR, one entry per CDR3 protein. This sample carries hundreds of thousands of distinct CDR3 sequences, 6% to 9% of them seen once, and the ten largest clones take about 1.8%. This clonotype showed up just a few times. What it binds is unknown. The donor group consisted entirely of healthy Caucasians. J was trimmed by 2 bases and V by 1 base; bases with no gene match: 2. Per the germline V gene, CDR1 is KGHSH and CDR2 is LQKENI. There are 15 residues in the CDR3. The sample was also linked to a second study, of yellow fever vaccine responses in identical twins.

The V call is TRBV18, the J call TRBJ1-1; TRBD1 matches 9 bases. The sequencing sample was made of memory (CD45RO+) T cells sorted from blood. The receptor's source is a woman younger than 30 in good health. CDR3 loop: CASSPLQGANTEAFF. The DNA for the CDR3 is TGTGCCAGCTCACCACTACAGGGGGCTAACACTGAAGCTTTCTTT.